The rows below give T cell receptor beta chains drawn from one sample of a study of blood T cell repertoires in COVID-19. Using immunoSEQ multiplex PCR, the repertoire was profiled, and TCRdb retains in-frame clones only, with some absent. The sample comprises roughly 280,000 clones, roughly 86% of which are singletons, and roughly 5% rests with the top ten. Sequencing was done on a sample of peripheral blood. Receptors were obtained from a woman in her sixties with COVID-19, enrolled during active disease. The CDR3 runs from the conserved cysteine through the conserved F or W. The D gene is left open where the match is weak. Size values are once, few and many counts, or a class for expanded clones, and some rows have none.

d_gene: -; j_gene: TRBJ1-5; abundance: -; len: 13; v_gene: TRBV19; CDR3nt: TGTGCCAGTATTGGCGGGGTAAATCAGCCCCAGCATTTT; CDR3aa: CASIGGVNQPQHF
d_gene: -; j_gene: TRBJ1-1; abundance: -; len: 16; v_gene: TRBV5-1; CDR3nt: TGCGCCAGCAGCCCCCGTACCCAGAGGGTGCACACTGAAGCTTTCTTT; CDR3aa: CASSPRTQRVHTEAFF
d_gene: TRBD1; j_gene: TRBJ1-3; abundance: -; len: 16; v_gene: TRBV10-3; CDR3nt: TGTGCCATCAGTGAGGGGTCAGGGGGCGATGGAAACACCATATATTTT; CDR3aa: CAISEGSGGDGNTIYF
d_gene: TRBD2; j_gene: TRBJ2-7; abundance: -; len: 13; v_gene: TRBV12-3/TRBV12-4; CDR3nt: TGTGCCGGGGTAATGGGCGGGAGCTACGAGCAGTACTTC; CDR3aa: CAGVMGGSYEQYF
d_gene: TRBD1; j_gene: TRBJ2-5; abundance: many; len: 16; v_gene: TRBV5-1; CDR3nt: TGCGCCAGCAGCGGGGGGACAGGGGGCTACCAAGAGACCCAGTACTTC; CDR3aa: CASSGGTGGYQETQYF
d_gene: TRBD1; j_gene: TRBJ2-3; abundance: -; len: 17; v_gene: TRBV7-9; CDR3nt: TGTGCCAGCAGCTTATTGTTTCGTGGGACAGGGAAGGATACGCAGTATTTT; CDR3aa: CASSLLFRGTGKDTQYF
d_gene: -; j_gene: TRBJ2-3; abundance: -; len: 15; v_gene: TRBV11-3; CDR3nt: TGTGCCAGCAGCTCGAAGAGAAGAGGCGCAGATACGCAGTATTTT; CDR3aa: CASSSKRRGADTQYF
d_gene: -; j_gene: TRBJ1-4; abundance: -; len: 16; v_gene: TRBV6-2/TRBV6-3; CDR3nt: TGTGCCAGCAGTTACTCGGTAACAGCAACTAATGAAAAACTGTTTTTT; CDR3aa: CASSYSVTATNEKLFF
d_gene: -; j_gene: TRBJ2-7; abundance: few; len: 14; v_gene: TRBV7-9; CDR3nt: TGTGCCAGCAGCGCCCGTCGGCAGGTCCACGAGCAGTACTTC; CDR3aa: CASSARRQVHEQYF
d_gene: TRBD1; j_gene: TRBJ2-7; abundance: -; len: 15; v_gene: TRBV7-9; CDR3nt: TGTGCCAGCAGCTTAGAGAGGACAGGGTGGGTCGAGCAGTACTTC; CDR3aa: CASSLERTGWVEQYF